These 23 T cell receptor beta chains were sequenced from one sample in a study of cytomegalovirus exposure and HLA in healthy donors. PCR used 60 Vbeta primers and 13 Jbeta primers. Clones were sequenced by immunoSEQ multiplex PCR, and TCRdb holds only the in-frame ones, with some missing. The sample includes 110,000 to 150,000 clones, 70% to 80% of them seen just once. The specimen sequenced was PBMCs. The receptor set was obtained from a female donor in good health and CMV-seronegative.

In its sample, this clone was seen once. The genes are TRBV28 and TRBJ2-1; weak D call: TRBD2 (6 bases). The germline V gene encodes CDR1 MDHEN and CDR2 SYDVKM. V lost 6 bases and J 9 bases, leaving 18 bases between the germline ends. This CDR3 region has 14 residues. The CDR3 loop reads CASSDLAFYGEQFF. DNA for the CDR3: TGTGCCAGCAGCGATCTAGCGTTCTACGGTGAGCAGTTCTTC.

The chain is built from TRBV6-6 and TRBJ2-1, with D maybe TRBD2 (5 bases). This CDR3 spans 14 amino acids. Germline CDR1 reads MNHNY; CDR2 reads SVGAGI (reference sequence). Between the trimmed V and J ends, which lost 7 bases and 1 base, there was a span of 11 bases. CDR3 amino acids: CASNSAGSYNEQFF. CDR3 bases: TGTGCCAGCAATTCGGCGGGTTCCTACAATGAGCAGTTCTTC.

J is TRBJ2-1 and V is TRBV10-2; 7 bases agree with TRBD2. The CDR3 spans 14 residues. Per germline, CDR1 WSHSY and CDR2 SAAADI. V was pared by 6 bases and J by 4 bases, with 6 bases of the junction left unmatched. The CDR3 sequence is CASRDSGFYNEQFF. The CDR3 nucleotides are TGCGCCAGCAGGGATAGCGGGTTTTACAATGAGCAGTTCTTC.

The rearrangement links TRBV27 to TRBJ1-1, with D uncertain. CDR1 is MNHEY, CDR2 SMNVEV, per germline (reference sequence). The CDR3 sequence is 12 residues long. Trimming stripped 4 bases from V and 1 base from J, with 4 bases between. Here the CDR3 reads CASSSGNTEAFF. CDR3 sequence (DNA): TGTGCCAGCAGTTCGGGGAACACTGAAGCTTTCTTT.

Note on this clone: The sample holds other DNA sequences that translate to the same CDR3. The V gene is TRBV19, the J gene TRBJ2-5, with TRBD1 identical over 8 bases. Trimming cost V 6 bases and J 4 bases; bases outside gene matches: 13. There are 16 residues in the CDR3. Per germline, CDR1 LNHDA and CDR2 SQIVND (reference sequence). As DNA, the CDR3 is TGTGCCAGTAGGACCCAGGGGGCTGTCTTGGGAGAGACCCAGTACTTC. This translates into CASRTQGAVLGETQYF. Based on the CDR3 plus reference TRBV19 and TRBJ2-5, the full variable domain is DGGITQSPKYLFRKEGQNVTLSCEQNLNHDAMYWYRQDPGQGLRLIYYSQIVNDFQKGDIAEGYSVSREKKESFPLTVTSAQKNPTAFYLCASRTQGAVLGETQYFGPGTRLLVL.

This chain joins TRBV5-4 and TRBJ2-7, with 12 bases matching TRBD2. Germline trimming cut 0 bases from V and 2 bases from J; bases unmatched to any gene: 3. The CDR3 is 16 residues long. The germline V gene has CDR1 SGHNT and CDR2 YYREEE (reference sequence). CDR3 amino acids: CASSLASGGAPYEQYF. CDR3 in DNA: TGTGCCAGCAGCTTGGCTAGCGGGGGGGCCCCCTACGAGCAGTACTTC.

The J gene is TRBJ2-2, the V gene TRBV27; D gene uncertain. V dropped 3 bases and J dropped 3 bases, with 5 bases sitting between them. Germline V gives CDR1 MNHEY, CDR2 SMNVEV (reference sequence). CDR3 length: 13 amino acids. DNA of the CDR3: TGTGCCAGCAGTTTGTTCGACACCGGGGAGCTGTTTTTT. Protein product: CASSLFDTGELFF.

This clone was found a few times. The CDR3 loop reads CASSQIAGVAYNEQFF. The CDR3, as DNA: TGCGCCAGCAGCCAAATAGCGGGAGTAGCCTACAATGAGCAGTTCTTC. This chain uses TRBV4-1 with TRBJ2-1, with TRBD2 matching over 9 bases. The CDR3 loop spans 16 amino acids. In germline, CDR1 is MGHRA, CDR2 YSYEKL. Unmatched junction bases numbered 4, after V lost 2 bases and J lost 2 bases.

The chain is built from TRBV2 and TRBJ2-5; D remains ambiguous. The CDR3 totals 12 residues. V dropped 8 bases and J dropped 6 bases, with 13 bases sitting between them. Germline-derived CDR1 and CDR2 are SNHLY and FYNNEI. The CDR3: CASLLISQTQYF. The DNA of the CDR3 is TGTGCCAGCCTTCTCATTAGCCAGACCCAGTACTTC.

This sequence joins TRBV30 and TRBJ2-7, with D tentatively TRBD1 (7 bases). The V end was cut by 4 bases, the J end by 6 bases, with 19 bases between. The CDR3 spans 14 residues. Germline V gene lookup returns CDR1 GTSNPN and CDR2 SVGIG (reference sequence). The CDR3 loop is CAWKVAGGLSEQYF. The CDR3 nucleotides are TGTGCCTGGAAGGTGGCAGGGGGACTGAGCGAGCAGTACTTC. The full variable domain, with the rest looked up from reference TRBV30 and TRBJ2-7, is SQTIHQWPATLVQPVGSPLSLECTVEGTSNPNLYWYRQAAGRGLQLLFYSVGIGQISSEVPQNLSASRPQDRQFILSSKKLLLSDSGFYLCAWKVAGGLSEQYFGPGTRLTVT.

This sequence joins TRBV6-6 and TRBJ1-4; 7 nucleotides agree with TRBD1. Trimming cost V 4 bases and J 0 bases; bases outside gene matches: 2. The CDR3 is 15 residues long. Germline V gene lookup returns CDR1 MNHNY and CDR2 SVGAGI (reference sequence). The CDR3 coding sequence is TGTGCCAGCAGTTCGCAGGGGGCAACTAATGAAAAACTGTTTTTT. Its protein is CASSSQGATNEKLFF.

This chain links TRBV29-1 with TRBJ2-3, with 12 nucleotides matching TRBD1. Looked up from germline, CDR1 is SQVTM and CDR2 is ANQGSEA. The CDR3 extends over 15 amino acids. V dropped 4 bases and J dropped 2; count of bases not matched to a gene: 4. The CDR3: CSVGGTGGDTDTQYF. The CDR3 coding sequence is TGCAGCGTTGGTGGGACAGGGGGCGACACAGATACGCAGTATTTT.

This clone has a handful of counts. The chain employs TRBV2 and TRBJ1-6; the D is unclear. V was trimmed by 2 bases and J by 7 bases, leaving 15 bases between them. The length of the CDR3 is 16 residues. The V gene's germline CDR1 is SNHLY and CDR2 FYNNEI. This chain's CDR3 is CASSESAGRENSPLHF. CDR3 nucleotides: TGTGCCAGCAGTGAATCGGCAGGACGGGAAAATTCACCCCTCCACTTT.

As regards this clone: The identical CDR3 is also encoded by other nucleotide sequences in the sample. V gene TRBV4-3 combines with J gene TRBJ1-2; 8 nucleotides align to TRBD1. This CDR3 spans 13 amino acids. The junction had 6 bases not matched to a gene; V was cut back by 4 bases and J by 8 bases. Looked up from germline, CDR1 is LGHNA and CDR2 is YSLEER. CDR3 bases: TGCGCCAGCAGCCTTACAGGGGGACGGGGCTACACCTTC. It specifies CASSLTGGRGYTF.

The rearrangement links TRBV2 to TRBJ1-2; 8 bases are shared with TRBD1. The germline gives CDR1 SNHLY, CDR2 FYNNEI. With V trimmed by 9 bases and J by 5 bases, 5 bases remained unmatched. The CDR3 is 12 amino acids. The CDR3 bases are TGTGCCAGTCCGGGACAGGTTTATGGCTACACCTTC. Residues: CASPGQVYGYTF.

The V and J genes are TRBV29-1 and TRBJ2-3; 8 bases line up with TRBD2. Germline loops: CDR1 SQVTM, CDR2 ANQGSEA. The V gene end was trimmed by 1 base and the J gene end by 3 bases; junction bases not matched to a gene: 3. The CDR3 consists of 14 residues. The CDR3 sequence is CSVEVGTSTDTQYF. In DNA form, the CDR3 reads TGCAGCGTTGAAGTCGGGACTAGTACAGATACGCAGTATTTT.

The V and J genes are TRBV7-9 and TRBJ1-4, with D unclear. Germline values: CDR1 SEHNR, CDR2 FQNEAQ (reference sequence). The CDR3 has 14 residues. The V end was cut by 1 base, the J end by 7 bases, with 10 bases between. In DNA, the CDR3 is TGTGCCAGCAGCTTAGGCGGCGCGGCTGAAAAACTGTTTTTT. The encoded protein is CASSLGGAAEKLFF.

The table lists this clone with a count of one. This rearrangement joins TRBV9 to TRBJ1-2; D not certain. V lost 7 bases and J lost 6, with 13 bases in between. The CDR3 covers 12 residues. CDR1 is SGDLS, CDR2 YYNGEE, per germline. The CDR3 loop is CASSGGGDGYTF. The CDR3 DNA follows: TGTGCCAGCTCGGGAGGAGGAGATGGCTACACCTTC. Looking up the rest from reference TRBV9 and TRBJ1-2 gives the full variable domain: DSGVTQTPKHLITATGQRVTLRCSPRSGDLSVYWYQQSLDQGLQFLIQYYNGEERAKGNILERFSAQQFPDLHSELNLSSLELGDSALYFCASSGGGDGYTFGSGTRLTVV.

This rearrangement joins TRBV6-6 to TRBJ1-2; D unresolved. V was clipped by 2 bases and J by 4 bases, with 14 bases between them. CDR3 length equals 15 residues. CDR1 MNHNY and CDR2 SVGAGI come from the germline V gene (reference sequence). CDR3 loop: CASSYGGDGGYGYTF. The CDR3 DNA is TGTGCCAGCAGTTACGGCGGCGACGGCGGCTATGGCTACACCTTC.

This clone was observed a single time. Different DNA sequences within this sample yield the same CDR3. The chain uses TRBV4-3 and TRBJ2-7; TRBD1 aligns across 11 bases. The CDR3 loop spans 14 amino acids. Germline assignment: CDR1 LGHNA and CDR2 YSLEER. V lost 6 bases and J lost 2; bases outside the gene matches: 3. The CDR3 reads CASSPGQGAYEQYF. For the CDR3, the DNA is TGCGCCAGCAGTCCGGGACAGGGGGCCTACGAGCAGTACTTC.

This chain connects TRBV9 to TRBJ2-1, with TRBD2 as a possible D gene (6 bases). CDR1 is SGDLS and CDR2 is YYNGEE in the germline V gene. Deletions cut 0 bases from V and 0 bases from J, with 10 bases between. This CDR3 has 16 residues. CDR3 residues: CASSVGGESSYNEQFF. The CDR3 nucleotides are TGTGCCAGCAGCGTAGGCGGGGAAAGCTCCTACAATGAGCAGTTCTTC.

This clone was seen just once. The chain couples TRBV2 to TRBJ1-6; TRBD1 matches at 9 bases. This CDR3 contains 13 residues. Per germline, CDR1 SNHLY and CDR2 FYNNEI. After removal of 5 bases from V and 14 bases from J, the junction contained 7 bases not matched to a gene. CDR3 loop: CASSQGQGKTLHF. The CDR3 DNA reads TGTGCCAGCAGTCAGGGACAGGGAAAGACCCTCCACTTT.

The V and J genes are TRBV7-9 and TRBJ2-7; 9 positions match TRBD1. V gave up 3 bases and J gave up 6 bases; unmatched junction bases: 6. The V gene's germline CDR1 is SEHNR and CDR2 FQNEAQ (reference sequence). CDR3 length equals 14 residues. The CDR3 reads CASSFSTGGGEQYF. CDR3 coding DNA: TGTGCCAGCAGCTTTTCGACAGGGGGAGGCGAGCAGTACTTC.